The clone carrying this T cell receptor (beta chain) was seen once. The source of the sample is a study of blood T cell repertoires in COVID-19. Overall study: The United States, Italy and Spain provided the acute and convalescent COVID-19 samples. The cDNA or gDNA used as material had been derived from T cells, B-cell-depleted T cells, or PBMCs.

Method: immunoSEQ multiplex PCR; TCRdb's copy keeps in-frame clones and lacks some. Among about 240,000 clones listed, around nine tenths were seen once. Per germline, CDR1 SGHVS and CDR2 FNYEAQ. The length of the CDR3 is 15 residues. Trimming took off 1 base at V and 3 bases at J, with 13 bases between the two ends. J is TRBJ2-7 and V is TRBV7-6; tentative D call: TRBD1 (6 bases). This receptor was identified in a woman aged 70-85 years with active or convalescent COVID-19. Sequencing input: peripheral blood. The CDR3 loop is CASSLGYTGNYEQYF. The CDR3 nucleotides read TGTGCCAGCAGCTTAGGTTATACAGGGAACTACGAGCAGTACTTC.